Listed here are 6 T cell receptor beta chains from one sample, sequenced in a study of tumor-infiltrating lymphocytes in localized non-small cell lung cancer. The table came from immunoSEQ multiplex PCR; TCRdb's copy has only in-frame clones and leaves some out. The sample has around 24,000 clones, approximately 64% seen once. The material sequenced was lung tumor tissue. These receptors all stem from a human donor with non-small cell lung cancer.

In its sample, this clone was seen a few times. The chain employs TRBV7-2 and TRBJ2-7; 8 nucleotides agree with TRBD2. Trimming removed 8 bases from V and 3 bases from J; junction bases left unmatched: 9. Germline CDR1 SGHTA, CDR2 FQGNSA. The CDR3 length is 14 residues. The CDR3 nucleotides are TGTGCCAGCGGCTCCGGGACTAGAAGCTACGAGCAGTACTTC. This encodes CASGSGTRSYEQYF.

CDR3 sequence: CASSLAVPPYEQYF. CDR3 in DNA: TGTGCCAGCAGCTTGGCCGTGCCTCCCTACGAGCAGTACTTC. This chain uses TRBV5-4 with TRBJ2-7; D not certain. The CDR3 has 14 amino acids. Germline V gene sequence: CDR1 SGHNT, CDR2 YYREEE (reference sequence). V dropped 0 bases and J dropped 2 bases, with 9 bases sitting between them.

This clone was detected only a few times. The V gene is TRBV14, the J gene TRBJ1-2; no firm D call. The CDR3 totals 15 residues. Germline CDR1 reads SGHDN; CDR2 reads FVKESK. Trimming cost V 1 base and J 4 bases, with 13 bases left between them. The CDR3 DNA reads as TGTGCCAGCAGCCAAGGGCCGTTGGCCGGCTATGGCTACACCTTC. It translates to CASSQGPLAGYGYTF.

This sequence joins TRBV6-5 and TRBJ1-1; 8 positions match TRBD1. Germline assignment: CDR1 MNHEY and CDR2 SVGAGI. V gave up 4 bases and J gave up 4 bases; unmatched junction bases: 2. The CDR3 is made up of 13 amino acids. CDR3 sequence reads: CASSLQGGTEAFF. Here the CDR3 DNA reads TGTGCCAGCAGTTTACAGGGGGGCACTGAAGCTTTCTTT.

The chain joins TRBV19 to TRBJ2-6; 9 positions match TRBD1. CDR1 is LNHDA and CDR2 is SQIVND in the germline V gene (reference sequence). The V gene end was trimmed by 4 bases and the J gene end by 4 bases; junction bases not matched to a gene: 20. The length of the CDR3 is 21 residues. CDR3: CASSKHTGAGQGANGANVLTF. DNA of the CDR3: TGTGCCAGTAGTAAACACACCGGGGCGGGACAGGGTGCGAACGGGGCCAACGTCCTGACTTTC.

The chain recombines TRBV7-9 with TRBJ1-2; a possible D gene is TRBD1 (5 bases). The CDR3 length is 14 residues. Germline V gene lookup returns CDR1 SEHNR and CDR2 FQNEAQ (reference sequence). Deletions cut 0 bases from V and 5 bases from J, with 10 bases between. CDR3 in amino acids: CASSLASGHYGYTF. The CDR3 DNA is TGTGCCAGCAGCTTAGCGTCAGGACATTATGGCTACACCTTC.